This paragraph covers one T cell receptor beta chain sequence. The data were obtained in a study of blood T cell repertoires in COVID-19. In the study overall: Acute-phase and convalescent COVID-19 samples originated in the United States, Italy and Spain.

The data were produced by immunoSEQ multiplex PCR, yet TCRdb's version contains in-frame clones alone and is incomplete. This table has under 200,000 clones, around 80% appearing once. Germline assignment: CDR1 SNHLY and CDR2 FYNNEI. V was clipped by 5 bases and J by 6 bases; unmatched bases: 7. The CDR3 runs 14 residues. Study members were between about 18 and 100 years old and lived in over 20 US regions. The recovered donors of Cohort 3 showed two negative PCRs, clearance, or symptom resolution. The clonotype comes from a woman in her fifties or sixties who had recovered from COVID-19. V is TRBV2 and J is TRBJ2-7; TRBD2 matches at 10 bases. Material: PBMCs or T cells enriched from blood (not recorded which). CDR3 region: CASSIQLAGPEQYF. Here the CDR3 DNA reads TGTGCCAGCAGTATCCAACTAGCGGGGCCCGAGCAGTACTTC.